The T cell receptor beta chain under discussion was sequenced for a study of cytomegalovirus exposure and HLA in healthy donors. Study findings and constraints: Analysis performed later showed TCR beta chains linked to HLA being more clonally expanded than equally common others.

CDR1 and CDR2 from the germline V gene are LNHDA and SQIVND (reference sequence). The CDR3 length is 13 residues. V lost 9 bases and J lost 5; bases outside the gene matches: 9. The primer mix had 60 Vbeta and 13 Jbeta primers. Only in-frame clones appear in the TCRdb table, and some are missing; sequencing was by immunoSEQ multiplex PCR. The sample includes tens of thousands of clones, approximately 82% of them seen just once. Comment on this clone: The target antigen is unknown.

J is TRBJ1-2 and V is TRBV19; 7 positions agree with TRBD1. The receptor was derived from a man aged 40-50 years in good health and CMV-seronegative. Specimen: PBMCs. The CDR3 DNA reads TGTGCCAGCGGGACAGCCAATGGATATGGCTACACCTTC. It translates to CASGTANGYGYTF. Supplemented by reference TRBV19 and TRBJ1-2, the full variable domain reads DGGITQSPKYLFRKEGQNVTLSCEQNLNHDAMYWYRQDPGQGLRLIYYSQIVNDFQKGDIAEGYSVSREKKESFPLTVTSAQKNPTAFYLCASGTANGYGYTFGSGTRLTVV.